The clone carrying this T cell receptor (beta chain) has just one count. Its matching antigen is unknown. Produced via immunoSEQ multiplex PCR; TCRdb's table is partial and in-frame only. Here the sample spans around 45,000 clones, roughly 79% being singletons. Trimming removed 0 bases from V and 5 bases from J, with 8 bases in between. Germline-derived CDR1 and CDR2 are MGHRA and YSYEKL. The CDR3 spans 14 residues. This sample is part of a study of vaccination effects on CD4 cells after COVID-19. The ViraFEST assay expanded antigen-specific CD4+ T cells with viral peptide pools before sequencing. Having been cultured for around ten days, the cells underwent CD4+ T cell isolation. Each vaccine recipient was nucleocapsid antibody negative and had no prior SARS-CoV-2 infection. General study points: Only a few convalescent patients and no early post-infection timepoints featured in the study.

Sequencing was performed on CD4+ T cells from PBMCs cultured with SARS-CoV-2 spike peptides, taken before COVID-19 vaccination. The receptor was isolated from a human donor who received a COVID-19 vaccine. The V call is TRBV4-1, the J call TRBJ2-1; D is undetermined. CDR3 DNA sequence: TGCGCCAGCAGCCAAGATACGGCTCACAATGAGCAGTTCTTC. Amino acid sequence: CASSQDTAHNEQFF.